The 3 T cell receptor beta chains below come from one sample, sequenced in a study of early T cells in non-severe SARS-CoV-2 infection. TCRdb analysed the 5' RACE reads with MiXCR anew, one entry per CDR3 protein. The sample lists 25,000 to 30,000 distinct CDR3 sequences, 9.5% to 10% seen once, with around 13% in the top ten. The specimen was whole blood. Receptors were obtained from an adult who was a healthcare worker with PCR-confirmed SARS-CoV-2 infection or an uninfected control (not recorded which).

The DNA for the CDR3 is TGTGCTAGTGGTCTCGGACAGGGACCAGATACGCAGTATTTT. Residues: CASGLGQGPDTQYF. The chain recombines TRBV12-5 with TRBJ2-3, with TRBD1 matching over 8 bases. CDR1 is LGHNT and CDR2 is FRNRAP in the germline V gene. With 5 bases clipped from V and 4 bases from J, the junction kept 5 bases outside the gene matches. The CDR3 runs to 14 residues.

This clonotype was counted a few times. This chain joins TRBV3-1 and TRBJ2-3, with TRBD1 matching over 7 bases. Germline V lookup: CDR1 LGHDT, CDR2 YNNKEL (reference sequence). V was clipped by 6 bases and J by 3 bases; unmatched bases: 9. The CDR3 is made up of 15 amino acids. CDR3 bases: TGTGCCAGCAGTACTAGACAGGGTGGGACAGATACGCAGTATTTT. Its translation is CASSTRQGGTDTQYF.

The chain links TRBV5-4 to TRBJ1-2, with D unclear. CDR3 length equals 16 residues. Germline assignment: CDR1 SGHNT and CDR2 YYREEE (reference sequence). Between the trimmed V and J ends, which lost 5 bases and 8 bases, there was a span of 25 bases. The chain's CDR3 is CASRPNEGSILRGYTF. CDR3 coding DNA: TGTGCCAGCAGACCCAACGAAGGCAGCATCCTCCGCGGCTACACCTTC.